These 17 T cell receptor beta chains originate from one sample sequenced in a study of graft-versus-host responses after intestinal transplantation. Here immunoSEQ multiplex PCR was the method, and the copy in TCRdb shows in-frame clones only, minus some. The sample includes approximately 89,000 clones, around 90% of them seen just once. The source material was PBMCs, sampled roughly 68 weeks after intestinal transplant. The receptors come from a human patient who received an intestinal transplant, so some T cells may come from the graft donor.

The table lists this clone with a count of one. The chain joins TRBV12-5 to TRBJ1-1, with D unresolved. The V and J ends lost 3 bases and 5 bases respectively, with 7 bases between them. Looked up from germline, CDR1 is LGHNT and CDR2 is FRNRAP. This CDR3 has 12 amino acids. The CDR3 region has the DNA TGTGCTAGTGGTTTAACACAGACTGAAGCTTTCTTT. Translation: CASGLTQTEAFF.

The V gene is TRBV5-1, the J gene TRBJ1-1, with D possibly matching TRBD1 (5 bases). Germline V gene sequence: CDR1 SGHRS, CDR2 YFSETQ. Trimming pared 4 bases from V and 2 bases from J, leaving 21 bases between. The CDR3 extends over 17 amino acids. CDR3 protein: CASSRGRAPLANTEAFF. In DNA form, the CDR3 reads TGCGCCAGCAGCCGAGGCAGGGCACCGCTGGCTAACACTGAAGCTTTCTTT.

The V call is TRBV6-6, the J call TRBJ1-3; TRBD1 aligns across 8 bases. The J segment lost 5 bases and the V segment lost 10 bases, leaving 7 bases of the junction unmatched. The CDR3 covers 13 residues. Germline CDR1 and CDR2: MNHNY and SVGAGI (reference sequence). This CDR3 reads CATSDRARNTIYF. The CDR3 coding sequence is TGTGCCACCTCGGACAGGGCGAGAAACACCATATATTTT.

This clone has ten or more counts. This chain uses TRBV10-3 with TRBJ2-7; no clear D gene. The CDR3 totals 11 residues. Between the trimmed V and J ends, which lost 5 bases and 2 bases, there was a span of 4 bases. From germline, CDR1 is ENHRY and CDR2 SYGVKD. The CDR3 DNA reads as TGTGCCATCAGTCAAACCTACGAGCAGTACTTC. This gives the protein CAISQTYEQYF.

Details on this clone: At one boundary the junction diverges from the germline segment, which might be a read error. The chain combines TRBV25-1 with TRBJ2-7; no clear D. Looked up from germline, CDR1 is MGHDK and CDR2 is SYGVNS. The CDR3 is 11 residues long. Written as DNA, the CDR3 is TGCGCCAGCCGCCTCGGCTACGAGCAGTACTTC. It specifies CASRLGYEQYF.

The chain combines TRBV7-9 with TRBJ2-5; D could derive from TRBD1 or TRBD2 (6 bases each). This CDR3 contains 16 residues. CDR1 is SEHNR and CDR2 is FQNEAQ in the germline V gene (reference sequence). Deletions cut 5 bases from V and 7 bases from J, with 23 bases between. CDR3 loop: CASSPPIQGLPRTQYF. Written as DNA, the CDR3 is TGTGCCAGCAGCCCGCCAATACAGGGACTCCCACGGACCCAGTACTTC.

This sequence joins TRBV6-5 and TRBJ2-7; TRBD1 matches 8 bases. This CDR3 contains 13 residues. Per the germline V gene, CDR1 is MNHEY and CDR2 is SVGAGI. V lost 6 bases and J lost 2; bases outside the gene matches: 3. CDR3 amino acids: CASSRTGPYEQYF. In nucleotides, the CDR3 is TGTGCCAGCAGCCGGACAGGGCCCTACGAGCAGTACTTC.

V usage is TRBV15 and J usage is TRBJ1-3, with D perhaps matching TRBD1 (5 bases). The germline CDR1 and CDR2 sequences are LNHNV and YYDKDF (reference sequence). The CDR3 runs to 15 residues. Trimming stripped 1 base from V and 2 bases from J, with 9 bases between. The CDR3: CATSRATGAGNTIYF. In DNA, the CDR3 is TGTGCCACCAGCAGAGCGACGGGGGCTGGAAACACCATATATTTT. Filled out from reference TRBV15 and TRBJ1-3, the complete variable domain reads DAMVIQNPRYQVTQFGKPVTLSCSQTLNHNVMYWYQQKSSQAPKLLFHYYDKDFNNEADTPDNFQSRRPNTSFCFLDIRSPGLGDTAMYLCATSRATGAGNTIYFGEGSWLTVV.

The CDR3: CASSGYSTDTQYF. In nucleotides, the CDR3 is TGTGCCAGCAGCGGATATTCCACAGATACGCAGTATTTT. The rearrangement joins TRBV7-3 to TRBJ2-3; no definite D call. The CDR3 spans 13 residues. V dropped 5 bases and J dropped 2 bases, with 8 bases sitting between them. Germline assignment: CDR1 SGHTA and CDR2 FQGTGA.

This clone was detected once. The V call is TRBV29-1, the J call TRBJ1-1, with a possible D match to TRBD1 (6 bases). Trimming pared 0 bases from V and 2 bases from J, leaving 7 bases between. The V gene's germline CDR1 is SQVTM and CDR2 ANQGSEA. This CDR3 region has 13 residues. The CDR3 loop reads CSVEEGTNTEAFF. DNA of the CDR3: TGCAGCGTTGAAGAGGGGACAAACACTGAAGCTTTCTTT. The variable domain in full, with the rest retrieved from reference TRBV29-1 and TRBJ1-1, is SAVISQKPSRDICQRGTSLTIQCQVDSQVTMMFWYRQQPGQSLTLIATANQGSEATYESGFVIDKFPISRPNLTFSTLTVSNMSPEDSSIYLCSVEEGTNTEAFFGQGTRLTVV.

This clone appeared a single time. The J gene is TRBJ1-1, the V gene TRBV29-1; possibly TRBD1 for D (5 bases). The germline V and J ends were trimmed by 4 bases and 10 bases, with 10 bases remaining between them. Germline lookup yields CDR1 SQVTM and CDR2 ANQGSEA. The CDR3 covers 10 residues. The CDR3 reads CSVGGGRAFF. In nucleotides, the CDR3 is TGCAGCGTTGGCGGGGGGAGAGCTTTCTTT. Full variable domain (rest looked up from reference TRBV29-1 and TRBJ1-1): SAVISQKPSRDICQRGTSLTIQCQVDSQVTMMFWYRQQPGQSLTLIATANQGSEATYESGFVIDKFPISRPNLTFSTLTVSNMSPEDSSIYLCSVGGGRAFFGQGTRLTVV.

This chain links TRBV9 with TRBJ2-3; tentative D call: TRBD1 (6 bases). Germline V gene data show CDR1 as SGDLS and CDR2 as YYNGEE. Trimming left V 2 bases short and J 4 bases short, with 17 bases between. This CDR3 comprises 16 residues. The CDR3 nucleotides read TGTGCCAGCAGCGTTGAGGCAGGGGCTGGGGCAGATACGCAGTATTTT. Translated: CASSVEAGAGADTQYF.

The chain couples TRBV2 to TRBJ2-5; no clear D. The ends were cut back, 3 bases at V and 2 bases at J, with 7 bases in the middle. The germline CDR1 and CDR2 sequences are SNHLY and FYNNEI. CDR3 length equals 13 residues. Written as DNA, the CDR3 is TGTGCCAGCAGTGAGGGCAGGCAAGAGACCCAGTACTTC. It encodes CASSEGRQETQYF.

This sequence joins TRBV5-5 and TRBJ2-2; D gene ambiguous. Looked up from germline, CDR1 is SGHKS and CDR2 is YYEKEE (reference sequence). The V end was cut by 0 bases, the J end by 3 bases, with 6 bases between. This CDR3 spans 14 amino acids. CDR3 nucleotide sequence: TGTGCCAGCAGCTTGGGGTGGTACACCGGGGAGCTGTTTTTT. This encodes CASSLGWYTGELFF.

This clone came up once. The chain links TRBV9 to TRBJ1-6, with D hard to call. Per the germline V gene, CDR1 is SGDLS and CDR2 is YYNGEE. The CDR3 sequence is 12 residues long. Trimming stripped 2 bases from V and 10 bases from J, with 7 bases between. CDR3 sequence: CASSVVGSPLHF. CDR3 nucleotide sequence: TGTGCCAGCAGCGTTGTGGGCTCACCCCTCCACTTT. Looking up the rest from reference TRBV9 and TRBJ1-6 gives the full variable domain: DSGVTQTPKHLITATGQRVTLRCSPRSGDLSVYWYQQSLDQGLQFLIQYYNGEERAKGNILERFSAQQFPDLHSELNLSSLELGDSALYFCASSVVGSPLHFGNGTRLTVT.

The V gene is TRBV27, the J gene TRBJ1-1; D uncertain. Germline V lookup: CDR1 MNHEY, CDR2 SMNVEV (reference sequence). Trimming cost V 5 bases and J 4 bases, with 20 bases left between them. The CDR3 spans 16 residues. This CDR3 reads CASSPLAAAEGTEAFF. CDR3 DNA sequence: TGTGCCAGCAGTCCTCTCGCGGCGGCGGAGGGCACTGAAGCTTTCTTT.

V usage is TRBV15 and J usage is TRBJ1-6; 10 bases line up with TRBD1. V gave up 0 bases and J gave up 10 bases; unmatched junction bases: 9. Germline V CDR1 and CDR2: LNHNV, YYDKDF (reference sequence). The CDR3 extends over 17 amino acids. In DNA form, the CDR3 reads TGTGCCACCAGCAGAGATTTAGGGACAGGGGTGGTGTCACCCCTCCACTTT. Translating it yields CATSRDLGTGVVSPLHF.